This T cell receptor (beta chain) is from a study of Graves' ophthalmopathy and Graves' hyperthyroidism. This clonotype was seen many times. Its antigen is unknown. Absence of ophthalmopathy within 18 months of follow-up defined stable hyperthyroidism. It was from more than 9 ml of fresh peripheral blood that the PBMCs came. General study points: Blood also harbored most expanded thyroid clonotypes above 0.001 frequency.

This CDR3 has 14 amino acids. The V end lost 3 bases, the J end lost 1 base, and 9 bases lay between the germline ends. Germline V gene data show CDR1 as LNHDA and CDR2 as SQIVND (reference sequence). For repertoire sequencing, the TCR beta CDR3 regions were amplified from RNA transcripts. The workflow started with a first-round RT-PCR run with HTBI primers and then moved on to a second-round multiplex PCR. One entry per CDR3 protein results from TCRdb running MiXCR on the multiplex PCR reads. The sample has 400,000 or so distinct CDR3 sequences; about 18% are singletons. This TCR was recovered from an adult woman with stable Graves' hyperthyroidism. This chain links TRBV19 with TRBJ1-1; no clear D. The sequencing sample was made of peripheral blood. The chain's CDR3 is CASSIPGWNTEAFF. CDR3 DNA sequence: TGTGCCAGTAGTATTCCTGGGTGGAACACTGAAGCTTTCTTT.